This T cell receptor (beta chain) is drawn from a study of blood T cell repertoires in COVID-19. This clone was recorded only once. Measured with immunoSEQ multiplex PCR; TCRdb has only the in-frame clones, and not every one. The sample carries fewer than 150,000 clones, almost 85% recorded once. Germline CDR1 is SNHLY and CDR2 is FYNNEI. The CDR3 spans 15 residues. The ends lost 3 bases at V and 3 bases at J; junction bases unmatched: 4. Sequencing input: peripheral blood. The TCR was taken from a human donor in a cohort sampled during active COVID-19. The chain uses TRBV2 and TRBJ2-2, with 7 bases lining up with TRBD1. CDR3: CASSDGTVYTGELFF. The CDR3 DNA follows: TGTGCCAGCAGTGACGGGACAGTATACACCGGGGAGCTGTTTTTT. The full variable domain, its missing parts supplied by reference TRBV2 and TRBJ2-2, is EPEVTQTPSHQVTQMGQEVILRCVPISNHLYFYWYRQILGQKVEFLVSFYNNEISEKSEIFDDQFSVERPDGSNFTLKIRSTKLEDSAMYFCASSDGTVYTGELFFGEGSRLTVL.